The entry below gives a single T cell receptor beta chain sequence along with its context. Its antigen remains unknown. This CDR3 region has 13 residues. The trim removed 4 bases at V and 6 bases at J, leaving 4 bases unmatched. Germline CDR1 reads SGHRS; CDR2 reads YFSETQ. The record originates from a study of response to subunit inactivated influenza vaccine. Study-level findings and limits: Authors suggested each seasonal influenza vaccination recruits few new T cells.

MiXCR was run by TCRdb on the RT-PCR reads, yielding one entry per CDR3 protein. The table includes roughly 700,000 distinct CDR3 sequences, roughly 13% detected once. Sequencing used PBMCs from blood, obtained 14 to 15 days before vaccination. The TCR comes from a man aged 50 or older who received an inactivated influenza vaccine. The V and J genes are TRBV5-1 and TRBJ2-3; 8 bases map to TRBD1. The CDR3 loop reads CASSRTGMDTQYF. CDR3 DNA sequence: TGCGCCAGCAGCAGGACAGGGATGGATACGCAGTATTTT.